This TCR beta chain came from a study of regulatory T cells in long-lasting Graves disease (dated by TCRdb to about 2021). At the level of the whole study: Persistent Graves' disease meant more than 5 years of antithyroid drug treatment with TSH receptor autoantibodies that stayed positive. The study took place in China and was registered as a clinical trial. A total of roughly 33 samples underwent TCR sequencing: about 13 from persistent and about 20 from newly diagnosed Graves' disease patients. Antithyroid drugs had been taken for approximately 9.5 years on average by persistent Graves' disease patients in the clinical cohort. This study used TCR sequencing and RNA sequencing of peripheral blood to compare persistent Graves' disease patients against newly diagnosed Graves' disease patients. Study-level results and caveats: Only the TCR beta chain was sequenced and analyzed. Because the primary lesion, thyroid tissue, could not be accessed, the study looked at peripheral blood alone. Preferential use of TRBV28, TRBJ1-2 and TRBJ2-5 was observed in persistent disease, whereas TRBV20-1 and TRBJ2-1 were favored in newly diagnosed disease. Lower TCR Shannon entropy and fewer highly expanded clones were observed in persistent Graves' disease patients than in newly diagnosed patients, which suggested clonal expansion. More public clonotypes were shared among persistent patients (more than 2,500) than among newly diagnosed patients (just under 1,000). The authors acknowledged the small sample size as a limitation that may reduce accuracy.

Cut back by 5 bases and 1 base, the V and J ends lie 12 bases apart. Reading from cysteine to phenylalanine, the CDR3 counts 14 amino acids. Kept here is only the CDR3 DNA, which spans 42 bases and is read in frame from base 1. The germline V gene encodes CDR1 DFQATT and CDR2 SNEGSKA (reference sequence). Library construction relied on multiplex PCR. The run used an Illumina HiSeq 4000. CDR3 regions were amplified by Arm-PCR with iRepertoire HTBI primers to construct TCR beta libraries. Before sequencing, the PCR products went through gel purification. The authors processed their data as follows. Across samples, 62 TRBV and over 11 TRBJ segments were identified and used for gene usage analysis of CDR3 amino acid clonotypes. COPE and FqMerger were used to merge the filtered high-quality paired reads into contigs. BLAST was used to align contigs to IMGT TRBV, TRBD and TRBJ reference genes, and CDR3 was defined according to IMGT. Any clonotype with a frequency above 0.1% was classified as a highly expanded clone. Shannon entropy was used to measure repertoire diversity, and the Gini coefficient was used to measure V-J evenness. Public clonotypes were defined as clonotypes shared by more than one individual. TCRdb reworked the public reads: Q25 trimming with fastp, MiXCR clone assembly, productive beta chains retained. Rows matching on CDR3 protein sequence are summarized as one entry with the most common DNA and genes. TCRdb's processing, not the authors' own work, is the source of the V and J calls. The sample yields 500,000 to 800,000 distinct CDR3 sequences; around 30% were counted once. The top ten hold under 55% of the sample.

What the time point label conveys for this sample: persistent/refractory GD, antithyroid drugs over 5 years with positive TRAb. RNA was extracted from PBMCs in TRIzol for both TCR sequencing and RNA sequencing. The diagnosis of Graves' disease was made according to American Thyroid Association guidelines. Recruitment of patients was carried out at an endocrinology department in Xi'an, China. From each patient, about 8.9 milliliters of peripheral blood was collected into an EDTA anticoagulant tube. Ficoll Paque Plus density gradient separation was used to isolate PBMCs, and no additional T cell sorting was done. An Agilent 2100 Bioanalyzer and agarose gel were used to check RNA quality, and a NanoDrop 2000 was used to measure RNA concentration. This clonotype was recorded a few times. There is no known antigen for this receptor. No base quality values were provided; no much bigger clone lies one nucleotide off.

Here the chain combines TRBV20-1 and TRBJ1-5, and perhaps TRBD1 as D gene, on 5 matching bases. The TCR sequence derives from a female donor with Graves disease. The sample consisted of peripheral blood mononuclear cells (PBMCs), taken when the disease was refractory, from a patient treated with antithyroid drugs. The nucleotide sequence is TGCAGTGCTGGGACCCGGGTGAGCAATCAGCCCCAGCATTTT. This is translated as CSAGTRVSNQPQHF.